The 12 T cell receptor beta chains reported below all come from one sample, sequenced in a study of blood T cell repertoires in COVID-19. This table comes from immunoSEQ multiplex PCR, and its TCRdb copy is limited to in-frame clones, with some not included. The table has roughly 97,000 clones, over 60% seen once. Sequenced material: peripheral blood. These receptors all come from an older man with acute or convalescent COVID-19.

Notes on this clone: Relative to the germline gene, one junction end is altered; a read error may explain this. CDR3 in DNA: TGTGCCAGCAGTTTAGGGACACTTTTT. Encoded protein: CASSLGTLF. The chain carries TRBV27 and TRBJ1-4; D possibly corresponds to TRBD1 (6 bases). The V gene's germline CDR1 is MNHEY and CDR2 SMNVEV (reference sequence). There are 9 residues in the CDR3.

The rearrangement joins TRBV20-1 to TRBJ2-5; D might be TRBD2 (5 bases). V was shortened by 2 bases and J by 5 bases, with 6 bases between the two germline ends. This CDR3 is built from 11 residues. Germline V gene lookup returns CDR1 DFQATT and CDR2 SNEGSKA (reference sequence). The CDR3 DNA follows: TGCAGTGCTAGACTAGCTGAGACCCAGTACTTC. It is translated as CSARLAETQYF.

This chain uses TRBV30 with TRBJ2-2, with D possibly TRBD1 on 6 matching bases. Trimming pared 7 bases from V and 0 bases from J, leaving 9 bases between. The CDR3 is made up of 13 amino acids. In germline, CDR1 is GTSNPN, CDR2 SVGIG (reference sequence). In DNA, the CDR3 is TGTGCCTTGGACAGCACGAACACCGGGGAGCTGTTTTTT. Translating it yields CALDSTNTGELFF.

CDR3 nucleotide sequence: TGTGCCAGCAGCGTAACTCCTATCGGACAGGGATATAGCAATCAGCCCCAGCATTTT. Translating it yields CASSVTPIGQGYSNQPQHF. The chain links TRBV9 to TRBJ1-5; 8 bases match TRBD1. V lost 1 base, J lost 0 bases, and 12 bases stayed unmatched. Germline V gives CDR1 SGDLS, CDR2 YYNGEE. The CDR3 is 19 amino acids.

This chain connects TRBV9 to TRBJ1-1; TRBD1 might be the D (5 bases). The CDR3 extends over 15 amino acids. V was cut by 0 bases and J by 6 bases, with 15 bases left in between. Germline V gene lookup returns CDR1 SGDLS and CDR2 YYNGEE. The CDR3 protein is CASSVEAGLYSEAFF. Written as DNA, the CDR3 is TGTGCCAGCAGCGTAGAAGCAGGGTTGTATTCTGAAGCTTTCTTT. Looking up the rest from reference TRBV9 and TRBJ1-1 gives the full variable domain: DSGVTQTPKHLITATGQRVTLRCSPRSGDLSVYWYQQSLDQGLQFLIQYYNGEERAKGNILERFSAQQFPDLHSELNLSSLELGDSALYFCASSVEAGLYSEAFFGQGTRLTVV.

The CDR3 sequence: CASSSGGHTDTQYF. CDR3 nucleotides: TGTGCCAGCTCTAGCGGGGGGCACACAGATACGCAGTATTTT. The V gene is TRBV7-2, the J gene TRBJ2-3; 11 bases line up with TRBD2. V dropped 8 bases and J dropped 2; count of bases not matched to a gene: 3. The CDR3 spans 14 residues. Germline CDR1 SGHTA, CDR2 FQGNSA. Full variable domain (outside the CDR3, taken from reference TRBV7-2 and TRBJ2-3): GAGVSQSPSNKVTEKGKDVELRCDPISGHTALYWYRQSLGQGLEFLIYFQGNSAPDKSGLPSDRFSAERTGGSVSTLTIQRTQQEDSAVYLCASSSGGHTDTQYFGPGTRLTVL.

The chain is built from TRBV9 and TRBJ1-2; D possibly corresponds to TRBD1 (6 bases). Trimming took off 0 bases at V and 8 bases at J, with 14 bases between the two ends. Germline loops: CDR1 SGDLS, CDR2 YYNGEE. This CDR3 comprises 14 residues. CDR3 in DNA: TGTGCCAGCAGCGTAGGGGGGCACCCCTCCGGCTACACCTTC. Translating it yields CASSVGGHPSGYTF.

The V and J genes are TRBV5-1 and TRBJ2-2, with a weak D call TRBD2 (5 bases). The V and J ends lost 4 bases and 5 bases respectively, with 15 bases between them. This CDR3 has 15 amino acids. Per germline, CDR1 SGHRS and CDR2 YFSETQ. The CDR3 sequence is CASSHETGRTGELFF. As DNA, the CDR3 is TGCGCCAGCAGCCATGAGACGGGGAGAACCGGGGAGCTGTTTTTT.

Written as DNA, the CDR3 is TGTGCCAGCAGCTTACTAGCGGGGGTTCCCACAGATACGCAGTATTTT. Translated, it gives CASSLLAGVPTDTQYF. This chain connects TRBV7-2 to TRBJ2-3; 10 bases line up with TRBD2. Trimming took 2 bases from V and 2 from J; bases not matched to a gene: 4. The CDR3 consists of 16 residues. Germline loops: CDR1 SGHTA, CDR2 FQGNSA. The whole variable domain, filled in from reference TRBV7-2 and TRBJ2-3, reads GAGVSQSPSNKVTEKGKDVELRCDPISGHTALYWYRQSLGQGLEFLIYFQGNSAPDKSGLPSDRFSAERTGGSVSTLTIQRTQQEDSAVYLCASSLLAGVPTDTQYFGPGTRLTVL.

In this sample, this clone turned up once. The V and J genes are TRBV6-6 and TRBJ1-6; the D gene is possibly TRBD1 (5 bases). Trimming pared 5 bases from V and 10 bases from J, leaving 24 bases between. This CDR3 is built from 17 residues. The germline CDR1 and CDR2 sequences are MNHNY and SVGAGI (reference sequence). DNA for the CDR3: TGTGCCAGCAGTCTCCAAGGGAGGGGCGGCCGGGGATCACCCCTCCACTTT. Translating gives CASSLQGRGGRGSPLHF.

CDR3 sequence: CATSSYWVAGGETQYF. Written as DNA, the CDR3 is TGTGCCACCAGCAGCTATTGGGTTGCGGGAGGGGAGACCCAGTACTTC. V and J are TRBV15 and TRBJ2-5; TRBD2 matches at 9 bases. J was trimmed by 5 bases and V by 3 bases; bases with no gene match: 10. The length of the CDR3 is 16 residues. CDR1 is LNHNV, CDR2 YYDKDF, per germline (reference sequence).

The chain employs TRBV7-2 and TRBJ2-1; TRBD2 aligns across 8 bases. Germline-derived CDR1 and CDR2 are SGHTA and FQGNSA. The CDR3 totals 18 residues. Trimming cost V 5 bases and J 0 bases; bases outside gene matches: 12. The CDR3: CASSAWTSRKSSYNEQFF. CDR3 nucleotides: TGTGCCAGCAGCGCCTGGACTAGCCGAAAAAGCTCCTACAATGAGCAGTTCTTC. The full variable domain, in which reference TRBV7-2 and TRBJ2-1 provide the parts outside the CDR3, is GAGVSQSPSNKVTEKGKDVELRCDPISGHTALYWYRQSLGQGLEFLIYFQGNSAPDKSGLPSDRFSAERTGGSVSTLTIQRTQQEDSAVYLCASSAWTSRKSSYNEQFFGPGTRLTVL.